The source of this TCR beta chain is a study of shared clonotypes between healthy human individuals. This clone was detected once. What it binds is not known. Each subset's genomic DNA was shared equally among a number of immunoSEQ plates. Around 310 ng DNA, about 30,000 T cell genomes, went into unsorted PBMC replicate PCRs. Sequencing was performed with immunoSEQ multiplex PCR; in TCRdb, only in-frame clones are kept and a portion is missing. The sample yields around 500,000 clones, about 76% seen once. Losses at the gene ends were 6 bases for V and 7 bases for J; bases not matched to a gene: 9. Germline-derived CDR1 and CDR2 are LNHDA and SQIVND (reference sequence). The CDR3 contains 14 residues. Notes on the study in general: Specimens sampled were limited to blood, with tissue repertoires likely differing. Sequencing depth was a factor that was expected to affect clonotype sharing among donors.

The sequence was collected from a woman aged 40 to 50 in good health. Some clones in this sample may be carry-over from other donors' samples. The sample taken for sequencing was PBMCs. The V gene is TRBV19, the J gene TRBJ1-5; 7 bases agree with TRBD1. The CDR3 DNA follows: TGTGCCAGTAGCATCAGGGGGGCGGGACAGCCCCAGCATTTT. Residues: CASSIRGAGQPQHF.